Sequencing of this T cell receptor (beta chain) was carried out in a study of T cells expressing NK-cell markers. TCR beta libraries carry UMIs added by 5'RACE template switching. TCRdb re-called the 5' RACE reads; every CDR3 protein appears as one record, without DNA. The sample's table shows 550,000 to 600,000 distinct CDR3 sequences. About this clonotype itself: Its antigen is as yet unknown.

The CDR3 contains 15 residues. Germline loops: CDR1 SQVTM, CDR2 ANQGSEA. Notes on the study in general: No clear determination of HCMV specificity was made for expanded NKG2C+ T cell clones.

Sequencing was done on a sample of blood T cells: a sorted CD56 or NKG2C T cell subset, CD4+ or CD8+ T cells, or bulk PBMC T cells (not recorded which). The rearrangement links TRBV29-1 to TRBJ2-7; with no DNA, the TCRdb D assignment of TRBD1 cannot be verified. This TCR derives from a man aged 18 to 30 in good health. The CDR3 protein is CSTRGEGGGSYEQYF.